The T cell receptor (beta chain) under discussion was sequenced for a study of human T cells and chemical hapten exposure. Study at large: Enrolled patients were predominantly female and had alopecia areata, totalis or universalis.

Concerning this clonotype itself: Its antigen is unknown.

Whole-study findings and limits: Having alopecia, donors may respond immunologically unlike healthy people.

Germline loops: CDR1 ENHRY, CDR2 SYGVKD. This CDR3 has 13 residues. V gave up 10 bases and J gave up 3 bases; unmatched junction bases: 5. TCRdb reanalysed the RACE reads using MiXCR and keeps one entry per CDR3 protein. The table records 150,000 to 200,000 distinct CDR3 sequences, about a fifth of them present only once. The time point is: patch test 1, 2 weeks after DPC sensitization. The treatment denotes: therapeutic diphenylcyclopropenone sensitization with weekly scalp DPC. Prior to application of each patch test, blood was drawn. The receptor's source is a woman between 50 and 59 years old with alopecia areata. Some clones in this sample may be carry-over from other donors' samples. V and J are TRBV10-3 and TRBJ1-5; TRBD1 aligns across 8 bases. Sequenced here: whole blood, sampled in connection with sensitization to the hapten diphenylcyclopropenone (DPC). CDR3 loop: CATRTGSNQPQHF. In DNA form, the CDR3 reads TGTGCCACCAGGACAGGGTCCAATCAGCCCCAGCATTTT.